One sample yielded the 27 T cell receptor beta chains listed below, sequenced in a study of cytomegalovirus exposure and HLA in healthy donors. The PCR made use of 60 Vbeta and 13 Jbeta primers. Only in-frame clones appear in the TCRdb table, and some are missing; sequencing was by immunoSEQ multiplex PCR. The sample has some 200,000 clones; around three quarters are singletons. The sequenced sample consisted of PBMCs. The source of these receptors is a man aged 40-50 years in good health and CMV-seronegative.

Here the CDR3 DNA reads TGCGCCAGCAGCCAAGATCGAGGCAGCTTAATCATGCCCCAGCATTTT. This encodes CASSQDRGSLIMPQHF. V gene TRBV4-1 combines with J gene TRBJ1-5; D not resolved. Germline CDR1 and CDR2: MGHRA and YSYEKL. With 0 bases removed from V and 9 bases from J, the gap between germline ends came to 18 bases. This CDR3 region has 16 residues.

As concerns this clone: One junction end disagrees with the germline gene, perhaps due to a read error. The chain combines TRBV5-6 with TRBJ1-2, with D perhaps matching TRBD1 (5 bases). Germline-derived CDR1 and CDR2 are SGHDT and YYEEEE. CDR3 size: 14 residues. The CDR3 loop reads CAGSLGVEVLGYTF. In nucleotides, the CDR3 is TGTGCCGGCAGCTTGGGGGTCGAGGTTTTGGGCTACACCTTC.

V is TRBV9 and J is TRBJ2-2, with D possibly matching TRBD2 (7 bases). The V gene's germline CDR1 is SGDLS and CDR2 YYNGEE. Trimming removed 0 bases from V and 2 bases from J, with 11 bases in between. The CDR3 has 16 amino acids. DNA for the CDR3: TGTGCCAGCAGCGTAGGGGGGGGCCATAACACCGGGGAGCTGTTTTTT. It translates to CASSVGGGHNTGELFF.

The J gene is TRBJ1-1, the V gene TRBV2, with 9 bases lining up with TRBD1. Trimming took 5 bases from V and 4 from J; bases not matched to a gene: 5. Looked up from germline, CDR1 is SNHLY and CDR2 is FYNNEI. The CDR3 runs to 14 residues. CDR3: CASSPTGGTTEAFF. Here the CDR3 DNA reads TGTGCCAGCAGTCCGACAGGGGGGACCACTGAAGCTTTCTTT.

The J gene is TRBJ2-1, the V gene TRBV11-3, with D uncertain. Looked up from germline, CDR1 is SGHNT and CDR2 is YENEEA. Trimming pared 1 base from V and 4 bases from J, leaving 14 bases between. The CDR3 length is 16 residues. CDR3: CASSLGGQKKYNEQFF. The CDR3 region has the DNA TGTGCCAGCAGCTTAGGTGGGCAGAAGAAATACAATGAGCAGTTCTTC. The full variable domain, in which reference TRBV11-3 and TRBJ2-1 provide the parts outside the CDR3, is EAGVVQSPRYKIIEKKQPVAFWCNPISGHNTLYWYLQNLGQGPELLIRYENEEAVDDSQLPKDRFSAERLKGVDSTLKIQPAELGDSAVYLCASSLGGQKKYNEQFFGPGTRLTVL.

The rearrangement uses TRBV5-1 and TRBJ1-4; TRBD1 matches 8 bases. The CDR3 totals 15 residues. V shed 5 bases and J 5 bases; nucleotides not matched to a gene: 8. Germline V gene sequence: CDR1 SGHRS, CDR2 YFSETQ. The CDR3 protein is CASSSSGTGNEKLFF. The CDR3 coding sequence is TGCGCCAGCAGTTCCTCCGGGACAGGAAATGAAAAACTGTTTTTT. Using reference TRBV5-1 and TRBJ1-4 for the parts outside the CDR3, the full variable domain is KAGVTQTPRYLIKTRGQQVTLSCSPISGHRSVSWYQQTPGQGLQFLFEYFSETQRNKGNFPGRFSGRQFSNSRSEMNVSTLELGDSALYLCASSSSGTGNEKLFFGSGTQLSVL.

This chain joins TRBV6-1 and TRBJ1-2; possibly TRBD1 for D (6 bases). The CDR3 extends over 13 amino acids. Trimming cost V 4 bases and J 8 bases, with 14 bases left between them. Germline V lookup: CDR1 MNHNS, CDR2 SASEGT. CDR3 sequence reads: CASSVGDKEGYTF. CDR3 sequence (DNA): TGTGCCAGCAGTGTAGGGGACAAGGAAGGCTACACCTTC.

The chain couples TRBV10-3 to TRBJ2-1; no reliable D call. The CDR3 sequence is 13 residues long. CDR1 ENHRY and CDR2 SYGVKD come from the germline V gene. V lost 0 bases and J 7 bases, leaving 7 bases between the germline ends. As DNA, the CDR3 is TGTGCCATCAGTGAGTCGGTGGCAAATGAGCAGTTCTTC. Translating gives CAISESVANEQFF.

This clone was detected once. Here the CDR3 omits its conserved ending phenylalanine or tryptophan, so a read error is the likely source. CDR3 protein: CASSVGDVPEAFV. DNA for the CDR3: TGTGCCAGCAGCGTAGGTGATGTGCCTGAAGCTTTCGTT. This chain links TRBV9 with TRBJ1-1, with unresolved D. The germline V and J ends were trimmed by 0 bases and 6 bases, with 9 bases remaining between them. There are 13 residues in the CDR3. Germline CDR1 SGDLS, CDR2 YYNGEE.

The chain links TRBV27 to TRBJ1-2; 9 bases agree with TRBD1. Germline assignment: CDR1 MNHEY and CDR2 SMNVEV (reference sequence). The junction had 5 bases not matched to a gene; V was cut back by 5 bases and J by 4 bases. This CDR3 spans 14 amino acids. This CDR3 is CASSPGQGIYGYTF. The CDR3 DNA sequence: TGTGCCAGCAGTCCCGGACAGGGGATCTATGGCTACACCTTC.

This chain uses TRBV2 with TRBJ2-7, with TRBD2 matching over 7 bases. Germline V lookup: CDR1 SNHLY, CDR2 FYNNEI. CDR3 length equals 12 residues. V lost 6 bases, J lost 11 bases, and 10 bases stayed unmatched. The CDR3 nucleotides read TGTGCCAGCAGACAAACGGGCGGGAGTGAGTACTTC. Residues: CASRQTGGSEYF.

V usage is TRBV7-2 and J usage is TRBJ1-1; TRBD1 matches 7 bases. This CDR3 region has 15 residues. Germline loops: CDR1 SGHTA, CDR2 FQGNSA. Losses at the gene ends were 4 bases for V and 3 bases for J; bases not matched to a gene: 8. The CDR3 loop reads CASSSRDSGHTEAFF. In DNA, the CDR3 is TGTGCCAGCAGCTCCAGGGACAGCGGCCACACTGAAGCTTTCTTT.

The V and J genes are TRBV12-5 and TRBJ2-5, with 9 bases identical to TRBD1. V lost 0 bases, J lost 5 bases, and 4 bases stayed unmatched. The CDR3 consists of 15 residues. From germline, CDR1 is LGHNT and CDR2 FRNRAP. Here the CDR3 reads CASGLVQGAGETQYF. The CDR3, as DNA: TGTGCTAGTGGTTTGGTACAGGGGGCTGGGGAGACCCAGTACTTC.

A single count supports this clone. The chain employs TRBV9 and TRBJ2-3; TRBD1 agrees at 8 bases. With 2 bases clipped from V and 2 bases from J, the junction kept 4 bases outside the gene matches. CDR1 is SGDLS, CDR2 YYNGEE, per germline. CDR3 size: 15 residues. The CDR3, as DNA: TGTGCCAGCAGCGTGACAGGGGCTTACACAGATACGCAGTATTTT. Protein product: CASSVTGAYTDTQYF.

The genes are TRBV28 and TRBJ2-1; 13 bases fit TRBD2. Germline V gene sequence: CDR1 MDHEN, CDR2 SYDVKM. The trim removed 7 bases at V and 0 bases at J, leaving 15 bases unmatched. The CDR3 runs to 20 residues. CDR3 region: CASTYSPGLAGFSSYNEQFF. The CDR3 DNA reads TGTGCCAGCACGTACAGTCCGGGACTAGCGGGGTTCAGCTCCTACAATGAGCAGTTCTTC.

V usage is TRBV19 and J usage is TRBJ2-5; 9 nucleotides match TRBD1. V trimming: 4 bases; J trimming: 2 bases; junction bases outside the gene matches: 2. Germline V gives CDR1 LNHDA, CDR2 SQIVND (reference sequence). The CDR3 is made up of 14 amino acids. The CDR3, as DNA: TGTGCCAGTAGTAGGGACAGGGTGCAAGAGACCCAGTACTTC. This codes for CASSRDRVQETQYF.

A single count supports this clone. The chain has TRBV6-1 and TRBJ2-7; D gene unclear. V lost 2 bases, J lost 2 bases, and 13 bases lay in between. Germline V gene lookup returns CDR1 MNHNS and CDR2 SASEGT. The CDR3 length is 15 residues. CDR3 bases: TGTGCCAGCAGTGAAAATACGTACACCACCTACGAGCAGTACTTC. Amino acid sequence: CASSENTYTTYEQYF.

This clone came up many times. V is TRBV5-1 and J is TRBJ1-2; D remains ambiguous. Germline values: CDR1 SGHRS, CDR2 YFSETQ. V lost 0 bases and J lost 5, with 11 bases in between. This CDR3 has 14 amino acids. The CDR3 DNA sequence: TGCGCCAGCAGCTTGGAAGGAGGGAGGTATGGCTACACCTTC. Protein sequence: CASSLEGGRYGYTF.

The rearrangement uses TRBV19 and TRBJ1-2, with a tentative D call TRBD1 (5 bases). Trimming stripped 3 bases from V and 0 bases from J, with 8 bases between. CDR3 length equals 14 residues. In germline, CDR1 is LNHDA, CDR2 SQIVND (reference sequence). CDR3 in amino acids: CASSMGGTNYGYTF. The CDR3 coding sequence is TGTGCCAGTAGTATGGGGGGAACTAACTATGGCTACACCTTC.

V is TRBV5-8 and J is TRBJ1-2; 7 positions agree with TRBD1. CDR3 length: 15 amino acids. Germline V gives CDR1 SGHTS, CDR2 YDEGEE. Germline trimming cut 0 bases from V and 2 bases from J; bases unmatched to any gene: 4. The chain's CDR3 is CASSLGIGGNYGYTF. Here the CDR3 DNA reads TGTGCCAGCAGCTTGGGGATAGGGGGCAACTATGGCTACACCTTC.

This chain joins TRBV9 and TRBJ2-3; D possibly corresponds to TRBD1 (6 bases). The CDR3 loop spans 14 amino acids. CDR1 and CDR2 (germline): SGDLS, YYNGEE. Trimming took 0 bases from V and 3 from J, leaving 8 bases between them. The CDR3: CASSVDQGTDTQYF. CDR3 nucleotides: TGTGCCAGCAGCGTAGATCAGGGGACAGATACGCAGTATTTT. Combining the CDR3 with reference TRBV9 and TRBJ2-3 gives the whole variable domain DSGVTQTPKHLITATGQRVTLRCSPRSGDLSVYWYQQSLDQGLQFLIQYYNGEERAKGNILERFSAQQFPDLHSELNLSSLELGDSALYFCASSVDQGTDTQYFGPGTRLTVL.

The J gene is TRBJ2-1, the V gene TRBV18, with 12 bases fitting TRBD2. CDR3 length: 16 residues. Germline assignment: CDR1 KGHSH and CDR2 LQKENI. After removal of 3 bases from V and 6 bases from J, the junction contained 6 bases not matched to a gene. The CDR3 bases are TGTGCCAGCTCACCTCCAGCTAGCGGGAGGGCCAATGAGCAGTTCTTC. Protein sequence: CASSPPASGRANEQFF.

Comment on this clone: At one end, the junction sequence differs from germline, possibly due to a read error. The J gene is TRBJ1-1, the V gene TRBV16, with a tentative D call TRBD1 (6 bases). The CDR3 spans 13 residues. The germline gives CDR1 KGHSY, CDR2 FQNENV. The CDR3 loop is CASTQGGAPEAFF. The CDR3 bases are TGTGCCAGCACCCAAGGGGGGGCTCCTGAAGCTTTCTTT.

The chain employs TRBV10-3 and TRBJ2-5; 7 bases map to TRBD1. The CDR3 totals 13 residues. Germline CDR1 ENHRY, CDR2 SYGVKD. The J segment lost 3 bases and the V segment lost 9 bases, leaving 7 bases of the junction unmatched. CDR3 residues: CAIKTGTEETQYF. Here the CDR3 DNA reads TGTGCCATAAAGACCGGGACAGAAGAGACCCAGTACTTC.

The J gene is TRBJ2-1, the V gene TRBV27; tentative D call: TRBD2 (5 bases). This CDR3 has 14 amino acids. Germline V gene data show CDR1 as MNHEY and CDR2 as SMNVEV (reference sequence). The germline V and J ends were trimmed by 6 bases and 6 bases, with 15 bases remaining between them. The DNA for the CDR3 is TGTGCCAGCAGGAGGCAGGAGGTACTCAATGAGCAGTTCTTC. It translates to CASRRQEVLNEQFF.

This chain uses TRBV9 with TRBJ1-1, with a weak D call TRBD1 (5 bases). The ends were cut back, 4 bases at V and 3 bases at J, with 16 bases in the middle. The CDR3 covers 15 residues. Germline values: CDR1 SGDLS, CDR2 YYNGEE. The CDR3 sequence is CASSPRGGADTEAFF. The CDR3 nucleotides read TGTGCCAGCAGCCCAAGAGGAGGGGCGGACACTGAAGCTTTCTTT.

In its sample, this clone was seen a few times. The V gene is TRBV5-4, the J gene TRBJ2-7, with 8 bases matching TRBD2. The CDR3 covers 15 residues. V dropped 4 bases and J dropped 3; count of bases not matched to a gene: 9. The germline V gene encodes CDR1 SGHNT and CDR2 YYREEE (reference sequence). The DNA for the CDR3 is TGTGCCAGCAGCCCCCAGGGCGGGAGGAGCTACGAGCAGTACTTC. Translation: CASSPQGGRSYEQYF.